These 15 T cell receptor beta chains share one sample of origin, sequenced in a study of shared clonotypes between healthy human individuals (dated by TCRdb to the early 2020s). Receptor libraries were prepared by the immunoSEQ multiplex PCR assay. Entries here come from immuneACCESS through TCRdb and include only in-frame sequences with V and J called. Some clones fail to appear in such tables; in the studies checked, an unresolved V gene covers under half of the shortfall, and the cause of the remainder is unknown. In all, the sample holds over a million clones, and 96% of those were seen once. Of the sample, more than 0.9% falls within the top ten clones. The sequenced material came from naive CD4+ T cells sorted from blood. The cell subset or site label here, explained by the study, means: CD45RA+ positively selected. The source is a man aged 25 to 40 in good health.

The chain carries TRBV6-5 and TRBJ2-7, with 9 bases lining up with TRBD1. The CDR3 loop spans 15 amino acids. Germline V lookup: CDR1 MNHEY, CDR2 SVGAGI. Trimming at V came to 6 bases and at J to 2 bases, leaving 8 bases not matched to a gene. The CDR3 DNA follows: TGTGCCAGCAGGTCGACCGGGACAGGGCCCTACGAGCAGTACTTC. Its protein product is CASRSTGTGPYEQYF.

The chain combines TRBV5-4 with TRBJ2-7, with TRBD2 matching over 9 bases. Germline V gene sequence: CDR1 SGHNT, CDR2 YYREEE (reference sequence). This CDR3 region has 16 residues. J gave up 6 bases and V 0 bases, and 10 bases lay outside the gene matches. Here the CDR3 reads CASSLASLAGAREQYF. CDR3 bases: TGTGCCAGCAGCTTGGCCTCGTTAGCGGGAGCGCGCGAGCAGTACTTC.

The CDR3 is CASSSTGPEQYF. The CDR3 DNA reads TGTGCCAGCAGTTCAACAGGGCCCGAGCAGTACTTC. This chain connects TRBV28 to TRBJ2-7; tentatively, D is TRBD1 (6 bases). The CDR3 spans 12 residues. Trimming cost V 4 bases and J 6 bases, with 10 bases left between them. Germline V gene lookup returns CDR1 MDHEN and CDR2 SYDVKM.

The chain couples TRBV10-3 to TRBJ2-1; TRBD2 matches at 10 bases. The V and J ends lost 6 bases and 6 bases, in that order; junction bases with no gene match: 11. CDR1 is ENHRY and CDR2 is SYGVKD in the germline V gene. The CDR3 has 16 residues. CDR3 amino acids: CAISTISGRAGNEQFF. Written as DNA, the CDR3 is TGTGCCATCAGCACCATAAGCGGGAGGGCCGGCAATGAGCAGTTCTTC.

The chain couples TRBV4-1 to TRBJ1-1; D uncertain. The CDR3 covers 14 residues. The V and J ends lost 5 bases and 1 base respectively, with 11 bases between them. Germline CDR1 reads MGHRA; CDR2 reads YSYEKL. The CDR3 loop reads CASSGRISNTEAFF. The CDR3 nucleotides read TGCGCCAGCAGCGGGCGGATATCGAACACTGAAGCTTTCTTT.

J is TRBJ2-1 and V is TRBV9, with D perhaps given as TRBD1 or TRBD2 (5 bases each). Germline values: CDR1 SGDLS, CDR2 YYNGEE. The CDR3 runs to 16 residues. V lost 4 bases and J lost 3, with 17 bases in between. CDR3 nucleotide sequence: TGTGCCAGCAGCCCACGAGGTAGAGGGGACTACAATGAGCAGTTCTTC. Translation gives CASSPRGRGDYNEQFF.

CDR3 in amino acids: CASSGETTNTGELFF. The CDR3 nucleotides read TGTGCCAGCAGCGGGGAAACGACGAACACCGGGGAGCTGTTTTTT. The genes are TRBV5-4 and TRBJ2-2; D call uncertain. CDR1 and CDR2 from the germline V gene are SGHNT and YYREEE (reference sequence). Trimming left V 4 bases short and J 0 bases short, with 10 bases between. This CDR3 comprises 15 residues.

CDR3 DNA sequence: TGTGCCAGCAACCTGGACTCAAATAGCAATCAGCCCCAGCATTTT. Its protein product is CASNLDSNSNQPQHF. The V call is TRBV21-1, the J call TRBJ1-5. TRBV21-1 is a documented pseudogene. CDR3 length equals 15 residues.

CDR3 amino acids: CSVHGQGAPGTEAFF. CDR3 DNA: TGCAGCGTGCACGGACAGGGGGCGCCCGGCACTGAAGCTTTCTTT. The chain joins TRBV29-1 to TRBJ1-1, with 11 bases that match TRBD1. The CDR3 length is 15 residues. Looked up from germline, CDR1 is SQVTM and CDR2 is ANQGSEA. V gave up 6 bases and J gave up 4 bases; unmatched junction bases: 10.

The chain employs TRBV5-1 and TRBJ2-3, with D maybe TRBD1 (7 bases). Germline assignment: CDR1 SGHRS and CDR2 YFSETQ. The V and J ends lost 6 bases and 4 bases respectively, with 18 bases between them. This CDR3 comprises 15 residues. The CDR3 reads CASTKTGRYSDTQYF. For the CDR3, the DNA is TGCGCCAGCACCAAGACAGGGAGGTACTCAGATACGCAGTATTTT.

The chain has TRBV28 and TRBJ2-7, with D perhaps TRBD1 or TRBD2 (5 bases each). V was clipped by 4 bases and J by 2 bases, with 12 bases between them. CDR3 size: 14 residues. Germline-derived CDR1 and CDR2 are MDHEN and SYDVKM. The chain's CDR3 is CASSSPGATYEQYF. DNA of the CDR3: TGTGCCAGCAGTTCCCCCGGGGCCACCTACGAGCAGTACTTC.

The chain has TRBV10-2 and TRBJ2-1; 7 nucleotides agree with TRBD2. Looked up from germline, CDR1 is WSHSY and CDR2 is SAAADI. Unmatched junction bases numbered 8, after V lost 9 bases and J lost 9 bases. The CDR3 extends over 12 amino acids. The CDR3 region is CASALREIEQFF. The DNA for the CDR3 is TGCGCCAGTGCTTTGCGGGAGATTGAGCAGTTCTTC.

This chain uses TRBV9 with TRBJ2-1; D is perhaps TRBD2 (5 bases). Between the trimmed V and J ends, which lost 0 bases and 7 bases, there was a span of 17 bases. This CDR3 has 16 amino acids. Germline CDR1 reads SGDLS; CDR2 reads YYNGEE. This chain's CDR3 is CASSVGRRLSFNEQFF. CDR3 coding DNA: TGTGCCAGCAGCGTAGGAAGGAGGCTGTCCTTTAATGAGCAGTTCTTC.

Of note for this clone: The junction shows a germline mismatch at one end, possibly a read error. V usage is TRBV5-1 and J usage is TRBJ2-3, with 10 bases matching TRBD2. Germline CDR1 reads SGHRS; CDR2 reads YFSETQ. CDR3 size: 19 residues. The CDR3 coding sequence is TGCGCCAGCAGATTGGGCGCTAGCGGGAGACGGACCCACACAGATACGCAGTATTTT. It translates to CASRLGASGRRTHTDTQYF.

As DNA, the CDR3 is TGCGCCAGCAGCTTAGGGACTGAGCAGTTCTTC. Amino acids: CASSLGTEQFF. This chain links TRBV5-1 with TRBJ2-1, with D tentatively TRBD1 or TRBD2 (5 bases each). The CDR3 is 11 residues long. V shed 2 bases and J shed 9 bases, with 6 bases lying between them. Germline V gives CDR1 SGHRS, CDR2 YFSETQ.